The count of the clone carrying this TCR beta chain is one. The antigen remains unidentified. This sample stems from a study of T cells in Graves' hyperthyroidism and ophthalmopathy. RNA transcripts were the template for amplifying TCR beta CDR3 regions. A set of HTBI primers served as the primers for a first-round RT-PCR of the TCR CDR3. TCRdb itself ran the multiplex PCR reads through MiXCR, one entry per CDR3 protein. The table records roughly 500,000 distinct CDR3 sequences, over 45% of them present only once. General study findings and limits: From stable hyperthyroidism, ophthalmopathy was set apart by a 13 V-J model.

Diagnosing involved the use of clinical symptoms, serum thyroxine and TRAb, thyroid ultrasound and orbital computed tomography. The sequenced sample consisted of peripheral blood or thyroid tissue (not recorded which). The clonotype originates from an adult woman with Graves' disease, either hyperthyroidism or ophthalmopathy (not recorded which).

The CDR3, as DNA: TGCAGCGTTGAAGATCCGTGGACTGATTATGGCTACACCTTC. Amino acid sequence: CSVEDPWTDYGYTF. The V and J genes are TRBV29-1 and TRBJ1-2, with no clear D. Deletions cut 0 bases from V and 5 bases from J, with 13 bases between. Germline lookup yields CDR1 SQVTM and CDR2 ANQGSEA. The CDR3 loop spans 14 amino acids.